A selection of T cell receptor beta chains follows, all from one sample in a study of T cells expressing NK-cell markers. Reprocessing the 5' RACE reads, TCRdb reports a single entry for every CDR3 protein and omits DNA. Across some 410,000 distinct CDR3 sequences, the top ten clones capture 7.3% of the sample. The sequencing input was blood T cells: a sorted CD56 or NKG2C T cell subset, CD4+ or CD8+ T cells, or bulk PBMC T cells (not recorded which). Source of these receptors: a woman aged 18 to 75 in good health. Both conserved end residues are part of each CDR3.

j_call v_call cdr3_aa
TRBJ2-2 TRBV9 CASSVRLAGGELFF
TRBJ2-2 TRBV27 CASSRAPQNTGELFF
TRBJ2-1 TRBV29-1 CSVEDRGRSSYNEQFF
TRBJ2-7 TRBV20-1 CSAGSASSSYEQYF
TRBJ2-5 TRBV7-6 CASSFIGGQETQYF
TRBJ2-1 TRBV7-3 CASSERTSSYNEQFF
TRBJ1-1 TRBV27 CASSPRGKEAFF
TRBJ2-5 TRBV20-1 CSARDAGREQETQYF
TRBJ1-1 TRBV30 CAWMLGLNTEAFF
TRBJ2-7 TRBV29-1 CSVSGDGGSLYEQYF
TRBJ2-5 TRBV7-3 CASSFTITMGTEQETQYF
TRBJ2-4 TRBV5-6 CASARENIQYF
TRBJ2-1 TRBV12-3/TRBV12-4 CASRGRGRVSSYNEQFF
TRBJ2-7 TRBV27 CASSLLGRVMEEQYF
TRBJ1-1 TRBV12-3/TRBV12-4 CASSLLDGTEAFF
TRBJ2-7 TRBV7-2 CASSPGPGTSGKFFAYEQYF
TRBJ1-4 TRBV6-1 CASRTLNSAANEKLFF